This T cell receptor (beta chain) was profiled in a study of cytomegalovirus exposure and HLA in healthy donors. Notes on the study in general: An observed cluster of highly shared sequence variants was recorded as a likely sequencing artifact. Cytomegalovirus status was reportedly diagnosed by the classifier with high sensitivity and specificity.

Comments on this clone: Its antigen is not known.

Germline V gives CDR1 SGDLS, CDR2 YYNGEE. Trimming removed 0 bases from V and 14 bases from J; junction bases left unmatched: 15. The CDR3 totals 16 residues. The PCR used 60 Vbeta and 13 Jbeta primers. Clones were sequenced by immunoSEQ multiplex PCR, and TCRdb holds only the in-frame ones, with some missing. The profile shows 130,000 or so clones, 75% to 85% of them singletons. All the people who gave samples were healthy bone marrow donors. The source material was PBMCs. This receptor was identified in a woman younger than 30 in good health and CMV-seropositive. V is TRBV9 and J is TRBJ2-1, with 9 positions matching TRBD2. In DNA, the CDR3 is TGTGCCAGCAGCGTAGGATTTGCGGGGGGGCCCTCGTTGGAGTTCTTC. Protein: CASSVGFAGGPSLEFF.